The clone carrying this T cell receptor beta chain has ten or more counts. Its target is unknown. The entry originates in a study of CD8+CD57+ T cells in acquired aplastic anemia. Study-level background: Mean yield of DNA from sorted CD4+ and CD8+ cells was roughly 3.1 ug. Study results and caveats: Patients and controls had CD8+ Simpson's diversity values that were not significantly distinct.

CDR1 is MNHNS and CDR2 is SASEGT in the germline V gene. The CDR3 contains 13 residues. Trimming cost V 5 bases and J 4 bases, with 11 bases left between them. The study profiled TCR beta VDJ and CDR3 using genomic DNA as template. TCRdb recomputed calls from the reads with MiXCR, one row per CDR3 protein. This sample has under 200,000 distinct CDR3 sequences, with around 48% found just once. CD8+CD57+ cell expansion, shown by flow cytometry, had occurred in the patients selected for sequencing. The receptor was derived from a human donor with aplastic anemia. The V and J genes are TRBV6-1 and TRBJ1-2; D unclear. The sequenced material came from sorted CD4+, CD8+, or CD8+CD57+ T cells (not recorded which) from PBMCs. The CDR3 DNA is TGTGCCAGCAGTACTTATGGGGTCTATGGCTACACCTTC. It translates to CASSTYGVYGYTF.